This TCR beta chain was identified during a study of blood T cells in healthy people across ages. Findings and limits, study-wide: A greater number of naive CD4+ cells and higher diversity distinguished long-lived donors from aged donors.

About this clonotype: Its antigen remains unidentified.

The people who gave samples were healthy Caucasians from Russia, aged roughly 6 to 90. Sample-barcoded 5' priming and a J-beta primer mix drove a second PCR of about 7 to 11 cycles. Each sample yielded at least 2.5 million CDR3-containing paired-end reads. MiXCR, applied by TCRdb to the 5' RACE reads, yields one record per CDR3 protein. The profile shows about 1.8 million distinct CDR3 sequences, 40% to 55% of them singletons. There are 14 residues in the CDR3. CDR1 DFQATT and CDR2 SNEGSKA come from the germline V gene (reference sequence). V shed 0 bases and J shed 1 base, with 9 bases lying between them.

The TCR originated in a woman aged 40 to 50 in good health. Material: blood. This chain joins TRBV20-1 and TRBJ1-1; D unclear. As DNA, the CDR3 is TGCAGTGCTAGAGAAGGTCTTTCGAACACTGAAGCTTTCTTT. Protein sequence: CSAREGLSNTEAFF.